The 28 T cell receptor beta chains given below trace back to one sample, sequenced in a study of blood T cell repertoires in COVID-19. Here immunoSEQ multiplex PCR was the method, and the copy in TCRdb shows in-frame clones only, minus some. The table includes 65,000 to 75,000 clones, 86% detected once. Material for sequencing was peripheral blood. Receptors originate from a man aged 45 to 65 with active COVID-19.

This chain connects TRBV9 to TRBJ2-3; a possible D gene is TRBD2 (6 bases). Per germline, CDR1 SGDLS and CDR2 YYNGEE. The V gene lost 4 bases and the J gene lost 1 base, with 13 bases spanning the gap. The CDR3 is 15 amino acids. In nucleotides, the CDR3 is TGTGCCAGCAGCCCCTTGCCGGGGGGCACAGATACGCAGTATTTT. Its translation: CASSPLPGGTDTQYF.

This clone was seen once. V is TRBV14 and J is TRBJ2-2; maybe TRBD1 (6 bases). Deletions cut 6 bases from V and 1 base from J, with 12 bases between. The CDR3 has 15 residues. Germline CDR1 is SGHDN and CDR2 is FVKESK. The CDR3 region is CASRGATGNTGELFF. The CDR3 DNA is TGTGCCAGCAGGGGGGCCACCGGGAACACCGGGGAGCTGTTTTTT.

The chain carries TRBV6-4 and TRBJ2-7, with D perhaps TRBD2 (5 bases). Looked up from germline, CDR1 is MRHNA and CDR2 is SNTAGT. CDR3 length: 14 amino acids. Trimming stripped 5 bases from V and 0 bases from J, with 11 bases between. The CDR3 here is CASSPTGNSYEQYF. CDR3 coding DNA: TGTGCCAGCAGTCCTACCGGGAACTCCTACGAGCAGTACTTC.

J is TRBJ2-1 and V is TRBV4-2, with D possibly matching TRBD2 (6 bases). Trimming pared 2 bases from V and 0 bases from J, leaving 17 bases between. Germline CDR1 LGHNA, CDR2 YNFKEQ. The CDR3 sequence is 18 residues long. CDR3 sequence reads: CASSQRVKSSASYNEQFF. CDR3 in DNA: TGTGCCAGCAGCCAAAGGGTGAAATCTAGCGCCTCCTACAATGAGCAGTTCTTC.

This sequence joins TRBV6-4 and TRBJ2-1; maybe TRBD2 (5 bases). Germline CDR1 MRHNA, CDR2 SNTAGT. This CDR3 is 13 amino acids long. Trimming cost V 5 bases and J 7 bases, with 12 bases left between them. The CDR3 loop is CASSLREGNEQFF. CDR3 nucleotide sequence: TGTGCCAGCAGTCTCCGGGAAGGTAATGAGCAGTTCTTC.

The rearrangement joins TRBV5-1 to TRBJ2-7; tentative D call: TRBD2 (6 bases). Germline loops: CDR1 SGHRS, CDR2 YFSETQ. Trimming cost V 0 bases and J 0 bases, with 10 bases left between them. The CDR3 consists of 15 residues. CDR3 residues: CASSLAAGSSYEQYF. CDR3 nucleotide sequence: TGCGCCAGCAGCTTGGCTGCGGGAAGCTCCTACGAGCAGTACTTC.

The V gene is TRBV7-9, the J gene TRBJ2-5; perhaps TRBD1 as D (6 bases). Trimming cost V 5 bases and J 4 bases, with 11 bases left between them. Germline assignment: CDR1 SEHNR and CDR2 FQNEAQ (reference sequence). This CDR3 comprises 13 residues. In DNA, the CDR3 is TGTGCCAGCAGCCTACAGGGCCCAGAGACCCAGTACTTC. The encoded protein is CASSLQGPETQYF.

The chain links TRBV4-2 to TRBJ1-4, with D unclear. The CDR3 is made up of 14 amino acids. Trimming shortened V by 2 bases and J by 2 bases, and 6 bases separated the two germline ends. Germline assignment: CDR1 LGHNA and CDR2 YNFKEQ. CDR3 amino acids: CASSQRVTNEKLFF. CDR3 in DNA: TGTGCCAGCAGCCAACGGGTTACTAATGAAAAACTGTTTTTT.

J is TRBJ1-2 and V is TRBV2, with 9 bases that match TRBD1. V lost 7 bases to trimming and J lost 7 bases; unmatched junction nucleotides: 4. The CDR3 length is 12 residues. Germline-derived CDR1 and CDR2 are SNHLY and FYNNEI. CDR3 sequence reads: CASTRTGVGYTF. The CDR3 nucleotides are TGTGCCAGCACCCGGACAGGGGTTGGCTACACCTTC. The full variable domain, completed using reference TRBV2 and TRBJ1-2, is EPEVTQTPSHQVTQMGQEVILRCVPISNHLYFYWYRQILGQKVEFLVSFYNNEISEKSEIFDDQFSVERPDGSNFTLKIRSTKLEDSAMYFCASTRTGVGYTFGSGTRLTVV.

The chain links TRBV7-2 to TRBJ2-7, with 8 bases that match TRBD1. This CDR3 is 13 amino acids long. With V trimmed by 6 bases and J by 4 bases, 5 bases remained unmatched. The germline V gene encodes CDR1 SGHTA and CDR2 FQGNSA. The CDR3 reads CASRSTGGYEQYF. The CDR3 nucleotides are TGTGCCAGCAGGTCAACAGGGGGATACGAGCAGTACTTC.

The rearrangement joins TRBV7-9 to TRBJ2-2; TRBD1 agrees at 8 bases. Germline values: CDR1 SEHNR, CDR2 FQNEAQ (reference sequence). Trimming removed 5 bases from V and 6 bases from J; junction bases left unmatched: 5. The CDR3 totals 14 residues. The CDR3 DNA is TGTGCCAGCAGCCTTCAGGGGGCGGCCGGGGAGCTGTTTTTT. Its protein product is CASSLQGAAGELFF.

The chain carries TRBV30 and TRBJ2-3; 9 positions agree with TRBD2. Trimming removed 4 bases from V and 0 bases from J; junction bases left unmatched: 2. Germline CDR1 and CDR2: GTSNPN and SVGIG (reference sequence). The CDR3 totals 14 residues. CDR3 region: CAWKTSGSTDTQYF. The CDR3 DNA follows: TGTGCCTGGAAAACTAGCGGGAGCACAGATACGCAGTATTTT.

The chain combines TRBV11-3 with TRBJ2-7; 8 nucleotides match TRBD2. This CDR3 is built from 15 residues. The V segment lost 5 bases and the J segment 3 bases; nucleotides outside the gene matches: 9. CDR1 SGHNT and CDR2 YENEEA come from the germline V gene. The DNA of the CDR3 is TGTGCCAGCAGCCATGATGGGACTAGTAGCTACGAGCAGTACTTC. Translation: CASSHDGTSSYEQYF.

This chain connects TRBV7-2 to TRBJ2-7; 7 nucleotides align to TRBD1. Germline CDR1 is SGHTA and CDR2 is FQGNSA. The CDR3 totals 16 residues. V lost 5 bases, J lost 4 bases, and 14 bases stayed unmatched. CDR3: CASSLRQGLGLYEQYF. CDR3 DNA sequence: TGTGCCAGCAGCCTAAGACAGGGTTTAGGTTTATACGAGCAGTACTTC.

The chain uses TRBV3-1 (or the pseudogene TRBV3-2) and TRBJ2-5, with 8 bases identical to TRBD2. Trimming took 4 bases from V and 0 from J; bases not matched to a gene: 4. CDR3 size: 15 residues. Germline V gene sequence: CDR1 LGHDT, CDR2 YNNKEL (reference sequence). In DNA, the CDR3 is TGTGCCAGCAGCCTTGGTAGCGGGAACCAAGAGACCCAGTACTTC. Amino acid sequence: CASSLGSGNQETQYF.

The chain is built from TRBV7-9 and TRBJ1-1, with 7 nucleotides matching TRBD1. Germline-derived CDR1 and CDR2 are SEHNR and FQNEAQ (reference sequence). The CDR3 covers 15 residues. V gave up 2 bases and J gave up 6 bases; unmatched junction bases: 9. DNA of the CDR3: TGTGCCAGCAGCTTAAAAGGGGGCGCCAACTCTGAAGCTTTCTTT. Residues: CASSLKGGANSEAFF.

The CDR3 loop is CASMGRQVNEKLFF. DNA of the CDR3: TGTGCCAGCATGGGTCGACAGGTTAATGAAAAACTGTTTTTT. The chain employs TRBV28 and TRBJ1-4; a weak D match, TRBD1 (6 bases). This CDR3 comprises 14 residues. Germline values: CDR1 MDHEN, CDR2 SYDVKM. Trimming pared 7 bases from V and 4 bases from J, leaving 13 bases between.

This sequence joins TRBV24-1 and TRBJ1-4, with TRBD1 matching 8 bases. The V segment lost 4 bases and the J segment 8 bases; nucleotides outside the gene matches: 8. The CDR3 extends over 15 amino acids. Germline V lookup: CDR1 KGHDR, CDR2 SFDVKD. The CDR3 is CATSDSGQGGEKLFF. CDR3 coding DNA: TGTGCCACCAGTGACTCTGGACAGGGCGGCGAAAAACTGTTTTTT.

This clone was found once. This chain links TRBV28 with TRBJ2-6; no firm D call. V was shortened by 7 bases and J by 0 bases, with 4 bases between the two germline ends. CDR3 length: 13 amino acids. Germline V gene data show CDR1 as MDHEN and CDR2 as SYDVKM. The CDR3 loop reads CASIHSGANVLTF. The DNA of the CDR3 is TGTGCCAGCATTCACTCTGGGGCCAACGTCCTGACTTTC. Looking up the rest from reference TRBV28 and TRBJ2-6 gives the full variable domain: DVKVTQSSRYLVKRTGEKVFLECVQDMDHENMFWYRQDPGLGLRLIYFSYDVKMKEKGDIPEGYSVSREKKERFSLILESASTNQTSMYLCASIHSGANVLTFGAGSRLTVL.

The rearrangement uses TRBV7-3 and TRBJ2-3, with TRBD2 matching over 10 bases. CDR3 length equals 17 residues. Germline V gene lookup returns CDR1 SGHTA and CDR2 FQGTGA. V lost 1 base and J lost 5; bases outside the gene matches: 9. CDR3 sequence (DNA): TGTGCCAGCAGCTTAATCGCCCTAGCGGGAGATGGAGATACGCAGTATTTT. This codes for CASSLIALAGDGDTQYF. Drawing the rest from reference TRBV7-3 and TRBJ2-3, the complete variable domain is GAGVSQTPSNKVTEKGKYVELRCDPISGHTALYWYRQSLGQGPEFLIYFQGTGAADDSGLPNDRFFAVRPEGSVSTLKIQRTERGDSAVYLCASSLIALAGDGDTQYFGPGTRLTVL.

The chain recombines TRBV19 with TRBJ1-1; no firm D call. The CDR3 has 12 amino acids. The V gene lost 10 bases and the J gene lost 5 bases, with 14 bases spanning the gap. Germline CDR1 and CDR2: LNHDA and SQIVND (reference sequence). CDR3 in DNA: TGTGCCACCATCAAGTCCGGGACTGAAGCTTTCTTT. Encoded protein: CATIKSGTEAFF.

The chain links TRBV7-3 to TRBJ2-6; D remains unclear. Trimming removed 8 bases at V and 4 bases at J, with 6 bases between. Looked up from germline, CDR1 is SGHTA and CDR2 is FQGTGA. The CDR3 is 12 amino acids. CDR3 in amino acids: CASGPGANVLTF. As DNA, the CDR3 is TGTGCCAGCGGCCCGGGGGCCAACGTCCTGACTTTC.

The chain couples TRBV11-3 to TRBJ2-7; 13 bases fit TRBD2. J lost 5 bases, V lost 5 bases, and 6 bases had no gene match. Germline V gene lookup returns CDR1 SGHNT and CDR2 YENEEA. The length of the CDR3 is 15 residues. The chain's CDR3 is CASSPNGLAGDEQYF. CDR3 nucleotide sequence: TGTGCCAGCAGCCCAAACGGACTAGCGGGGGACGAGCAGTACTTC.

This chain links TRBV7-6 with TRBJ2-3; TRBD2 agrees at 7 bases. This CDR3 comprises 16 residues. Trimming at V came to 0 bases and at J to 1 base, leaving 4 bases not matched to a gene. Germline V gives CDR1 SGHVS, CDR2 FNYEAQ. CDR3 sequence reads: CASSLAGSGGTDTQYF. DNA of the CDR3: TGTGCCAGCAGCTTAGCAGGAAGCGGGGGCACAGATACGCAGTATTTT.

This chain joins TRBV4-3 and TRBJ2-7; 11 nucleotides align to TRBD2. This CDR3 contains 16 residues. Trimming removed 4 bases from V and 6 bases from J; junction bases left unmatched: 11. Germline assignment: CDR1 LGHNA and CDR2 YSLEER. CDR3 sequence reads: CASSPGTSGPFGEQYF. CDR3 DNA sequence: TGCGCCAGCAGCCCAGGGACTAGCGGCCCATTCGGCGAGCAGTACTTC.

The chain recombines TRBV3-1 (or the pseudogene TRBV3-2) with TRBJ2-2, with D uncertain. Germline CDR1 LGHDT, CDR2 YNNKEL (reference sequence). The V and J ends lost 2 bases and 8 bases respectively, with 6 bases between them. The CDR3 spans 12 residues. The CDR3 DNA follows: TGTGCCAGCAGCCAACTAGGAGGGGAGCTGTTTTTT. Translation gives CASSQLGGELFF.

The rearrangement joins TRBV6-2 or TRBV6-3 to TRBJ1-2; D gene ambiguous. Germline V gives CDR1 MNHEY, CDR2 SVGEGT. This CDR3 comprises 12 residues. V was trimmed by 5 bases and J by 4 bases, leaving 8 bases between them. CDR3 in amino acids: CASSIQLYGYTF. The CDR3 DNA sequence: TGTGCCAGCAGTATACAGCTCTATGGCTACACCTTC.

This clone was seen only a few times. This chain's CDR3 is CASSAQNHQPQHF. The CDR3 bases are TGTGCCAGCAGTGCACAGAATCATCAGCCCCAGCATTTT. The chain has TRBV2 and TRBJ1-5; D remains unclear. Trimming removed 4 bases from V and 5 bases from J, with 9 bases in between. Germline-derived CDR1 and CDR2 are SNHLY and FYNNEI. This CDR3 is built from 13 residues.